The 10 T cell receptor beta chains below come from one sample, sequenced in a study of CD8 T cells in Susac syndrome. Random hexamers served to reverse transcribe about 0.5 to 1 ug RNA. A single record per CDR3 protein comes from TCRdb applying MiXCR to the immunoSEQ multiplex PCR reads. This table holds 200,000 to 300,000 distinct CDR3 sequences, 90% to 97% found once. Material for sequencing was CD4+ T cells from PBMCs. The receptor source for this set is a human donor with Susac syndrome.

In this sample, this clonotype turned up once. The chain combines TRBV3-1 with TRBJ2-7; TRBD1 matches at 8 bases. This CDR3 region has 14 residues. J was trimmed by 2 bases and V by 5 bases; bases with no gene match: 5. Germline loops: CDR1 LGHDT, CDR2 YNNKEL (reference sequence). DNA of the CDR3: TGTGCCAGCAGCTCCTCGACAGGGGCCTACGAGCAGTACTTC. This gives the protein CASSSSTGAYEQYF.

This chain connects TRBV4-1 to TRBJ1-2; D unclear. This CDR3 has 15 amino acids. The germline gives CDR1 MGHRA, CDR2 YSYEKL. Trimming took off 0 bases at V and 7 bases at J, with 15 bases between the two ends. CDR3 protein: CASSQEERRIGGYTF. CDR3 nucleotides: TGCGCCAGCAGCCAAGAAGAGCGACGAATAGGTGGCTACACCTTC.

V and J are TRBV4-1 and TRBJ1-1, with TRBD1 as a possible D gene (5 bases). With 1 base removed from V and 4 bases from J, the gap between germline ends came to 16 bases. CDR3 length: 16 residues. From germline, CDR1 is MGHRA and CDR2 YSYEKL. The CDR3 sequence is CASSQVPGGGGTEAFF. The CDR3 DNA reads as TGCGCCAGCAGCCAAGTCCCGGGGGGTGGGGGCACTGAAGCTTTCTTT.

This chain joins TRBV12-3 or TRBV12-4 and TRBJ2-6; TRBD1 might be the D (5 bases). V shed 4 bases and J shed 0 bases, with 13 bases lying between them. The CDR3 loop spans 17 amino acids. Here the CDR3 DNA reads TGTGCCAGCAGTTCTTGGACACCGAACTCTGGGGCCAACGTCCTGACTTTC. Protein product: CASSSWTPNSGANVLTF.

CDR3 region: CSAPTSGSSADTQYF. CDR3 coding DNA: TGCAGCGCCCCTACGTCCGGGAGTAGTGCAGATACGCAGTATTTT. The chain combines TRBV29-1 with TRBJ2-3; D might be TRBD2 (6 bases). V dropped 7 bases and J dropped 4 bases, with 21 bases sitting between them. The CDR3 runs to 15 residues. Germline V gives CDR1 SQVTM, CDR2 ANQGSEA.

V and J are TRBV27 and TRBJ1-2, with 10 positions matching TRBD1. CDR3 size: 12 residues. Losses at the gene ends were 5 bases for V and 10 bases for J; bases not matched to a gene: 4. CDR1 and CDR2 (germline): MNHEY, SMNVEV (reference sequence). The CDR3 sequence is CASSMGQGIYTF. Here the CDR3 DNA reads TGTGCCAGCAGTATGGGACAGGGGATCTACACCTTC.

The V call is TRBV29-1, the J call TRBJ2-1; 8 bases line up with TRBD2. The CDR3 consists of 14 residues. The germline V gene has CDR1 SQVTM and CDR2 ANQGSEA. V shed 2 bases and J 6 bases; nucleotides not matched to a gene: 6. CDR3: CSVEPSGSVNEQFF. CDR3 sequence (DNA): TGCAGCGTTGAACCCAGCGGGAGCGTCAATGAGCAGTTCTTC.

The chain's CDR3 is CSAKSPMLGAFF. CDR3 in DNA: TGCAGTGCTAAAAGCCCGATGTTGGGGGCTTTCTTT. This rearrangement joins TRBV20-1 to TRBJ1-1; D remains unclear. V was cut by 4 bases and J by 11 bases, with 17 bases left in between. This CDR3 has 12 residues. The germline V gene encodes CDR1 DFQATT and CDR2 SNEGSKA (reference sequence).

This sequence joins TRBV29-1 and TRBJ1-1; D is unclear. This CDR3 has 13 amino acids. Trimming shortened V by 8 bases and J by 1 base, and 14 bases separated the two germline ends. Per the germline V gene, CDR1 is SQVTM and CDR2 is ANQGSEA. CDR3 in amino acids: CSSSNRGNTEAFF. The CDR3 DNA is TGCAGCTCAAGTAACCGGGGGAACACTGAAGCTTTCTTT.

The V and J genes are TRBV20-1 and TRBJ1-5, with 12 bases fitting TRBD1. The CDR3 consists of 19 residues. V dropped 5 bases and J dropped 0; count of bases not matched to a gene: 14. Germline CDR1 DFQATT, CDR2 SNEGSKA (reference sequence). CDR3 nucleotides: TGCAGTGCTGCCAATCCCGGGACAGGGGGCCTTAATAGCAATCAGCCCCAGCATTTT. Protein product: CSAANPGTGGLNSNQPQHF.